These T cell receptor beta chains were read from a single sample in a study of blood T cell repertoires in COVID-19. TCRdb's table, derived via immunoSEQ multiplex PCR, lists solely in-frame clones and lacks some. The sample records about 170,000 clones, 70% to 85% being singletons. What was sequenced was PBMCs or T cells enriched from blood (not recorded which). The receptors were sampled from a woman between 65 and 79 years old in a cohort exposed to, infected with or recovered from COVID-19 (not recorded which). Each CDR3 is given with its conserved first and last residue. The order of the fields is J gene, clone size, D gene, V gene, CDR3 protein, CDR3 DNA. A D gene is named only where the DNA matches it firmly. Clone size is not always given. Where it is, it says once, few, many or a class for expanded clones.

j_gene: TRBJ1-2; abundance: many; d_gene: NA; v_gene: TRBV5-1; CDR3aa: CASSLFEGGKSYGYTF; CDR3nt: TGCGCCAGCAGCTTGTTCGAGGGAGGGAAGAGCTATGGCTACACCTTC
j_gene: TRBJ2-7; abundance: NA; d_gene: NA; v_gene: TRBV7-3; CDR3aa: CASSATHSTYEQYF; CDR3nt: TGTGCCAGCAGCGCTACCCACTCAACCTACGAGCAGTACTTC
j_gene: TRBJ1-6; abundance: NA; d_gene: TRBD1; v_gene: TRBV30; CDR3aa: CAWSRVGGVLYNSPLHF; CDR3nt: TGTGCCTGGAGTAGGGTAGGGGGCGTTCTTTATAATTCACCCCTCCACTTT
j_gene: TRBJ2-1; abundance: NA; d_gene: NA; v_gene: TRBV19; CDR3aa: CASSPLHYLNEQFF; CDR3nt: TGTGCCAGTAGTCCGCTCCACTACCTCAATGAGCAGTTCTTC
j_gene: TRBJ1-4; abundance: NA; d_gene: NA; v_gene: TRBV18; CDR3aa: CASSPAGLNEKLFF; CDR3nt: TGTGCCAGCTCACCGGCGGGGTTGAATGAAAAACTGTTTTTT
j_gene: TRBJ1-1; abundance: NA; d_gene: NA; v_gene: TRBV28; CDR3aa: CASSLRNRVAAFF; CDR3nt: TGTGCCAGCAGTCTCAGAAACAGGGTGGCAGCTTTCTTT
j_gene: TRBJ2-5; abundance: NA; d_gene: TRBD2; v_gene: TRBV5-4; CDR3aa: CASSLVSGGRQETQYF; CDR3nt: TGTGCCAGCAGCTTGGTTAGCGGGGGCCGCCAAGAGACCCAGTACTTC
j_gene: TRBJ2-7; abundance: NA; d_gene: NA; v_gene: TRBV9; CDR3aa: CASSRATGPYEQYF; CDR3nt: TGTGCCAGCAGCAGGGCGACAGGTCCCTACGAGCAGTACTTC
j_gene: TRBJ2-7; abundance: once; d_gene: NA; v_gene: TRBV6-5; CDR3aa: CASSYSTAYSYEQYF; CDR3nt: TGTGCCAGCAGTTACTCCACAGCTTACTCCTACGAGCAGTACTTC
j_gene: TRBJ1-2; abundance: NA; d_gene: TRBD1; v_gene: TRBV28; CDR3aa: CASSQGADNYGYTF; CDR3nt: TGTGCCAGCAGTCAGGGGGCCGATAACTATGGCTACACCTTC
j_gene: TRBJ1-1; abundance: NA; d_gene: NA; v_gene: TRBV10-3; CDR3aa: CATAGGVNTEAFF; CDR3nt: TGTGCCACCGCGGGGGGCGTTAACACTGAAGCTTTCTTT
j_gene: TRBJ1-4; abundance: NA; d_gene: NA; v_gene: TRBV6-5; CDR3aa: CASSPNEAKLFF; CDR3nt: TGTGCCAGCAGCCCAAACGAGGCAAAACTGTTTTTT
j_gene: TRBJ2-5; abundance: NA; d_gene: NA; v_gene: TRBV6-5; CDR3aa: CASTLGLQETQYF; CDR3nt: TGTGCCAGCACTCTGGGACTGCAAGAGACCCAGTACTTC
j_gene: TRBJ2-7; abundance: NA; d_gene: NA; v_gene: TRBV11-3; CDR3aa: CASSFQPSEQYF; CDR3nt: TGTGCCAGCAGCTTCCAACCTAGCGAGCAGTACTTC
j_gene: TRBJ1-1; abundance: NA; d_gene: TRBD1; v_gene: TRBV27; CDR3aa: CASWRTGETEAFF; CDR3nt: TGTGCCAGCTGGAGGACAGGGGAGACTGAAGCTTTCTTT
j_gene: TRBJ2-1; abundance: once; d_gene: TRBD2; v_gene: TRBV10-1; CDR3aa: CASPPAGGPSDYNEQFF; CDR3nt: TGCGCCAGCCCCCCAGCGGGAGGGCCCTCGGATTACAATGAGCAGTTCTTC
j_gene: TRBJ2-1; abundance: NA; d_gene: TRBD2; v_gene: TRBV5-8; CDR3aa: CASSFRTSSDEQFF; CDR3nt: TGTGCCAGCAGCTTCCGGACTAGCTCTGATGAGCAGTTCTTC